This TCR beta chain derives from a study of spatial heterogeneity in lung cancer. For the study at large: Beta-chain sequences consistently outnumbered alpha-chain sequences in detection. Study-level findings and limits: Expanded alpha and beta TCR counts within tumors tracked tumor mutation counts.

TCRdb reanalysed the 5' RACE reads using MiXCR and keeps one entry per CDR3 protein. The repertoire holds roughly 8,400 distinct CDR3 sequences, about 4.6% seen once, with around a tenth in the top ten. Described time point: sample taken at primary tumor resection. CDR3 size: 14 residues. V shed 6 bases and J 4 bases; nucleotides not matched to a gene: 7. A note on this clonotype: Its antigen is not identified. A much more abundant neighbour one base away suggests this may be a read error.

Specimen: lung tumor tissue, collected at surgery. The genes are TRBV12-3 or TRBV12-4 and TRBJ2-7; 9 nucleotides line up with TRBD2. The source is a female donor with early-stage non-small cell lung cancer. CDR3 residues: CASSPQAGGYEQYF. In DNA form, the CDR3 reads TGTGCCAGCAGCCCACAAGCGGGAGGTTACGAGCAGTACTTC.